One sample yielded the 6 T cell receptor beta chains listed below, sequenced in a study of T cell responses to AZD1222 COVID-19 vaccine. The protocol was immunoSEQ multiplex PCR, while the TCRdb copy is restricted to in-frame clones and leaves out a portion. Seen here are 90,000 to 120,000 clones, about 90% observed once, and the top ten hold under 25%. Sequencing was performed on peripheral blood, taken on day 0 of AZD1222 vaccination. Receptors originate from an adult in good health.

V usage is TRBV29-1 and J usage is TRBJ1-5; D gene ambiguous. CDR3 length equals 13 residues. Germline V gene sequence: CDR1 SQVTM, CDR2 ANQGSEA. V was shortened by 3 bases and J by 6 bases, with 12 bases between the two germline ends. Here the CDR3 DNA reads TGCAGCGTTGAGATGAGCGAGGGTCAGCCCCAGCATTTT. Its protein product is CSVEMSEGQPQHF.

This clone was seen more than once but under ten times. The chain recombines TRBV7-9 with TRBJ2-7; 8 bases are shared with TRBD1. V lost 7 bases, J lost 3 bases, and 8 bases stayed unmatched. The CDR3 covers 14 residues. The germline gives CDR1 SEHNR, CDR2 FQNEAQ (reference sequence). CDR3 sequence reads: CASTNPGTGYEQYF. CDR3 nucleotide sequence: TGTGCCAGCACGAACCCCGGGACAGGCTACGAGCAGTACTTC.

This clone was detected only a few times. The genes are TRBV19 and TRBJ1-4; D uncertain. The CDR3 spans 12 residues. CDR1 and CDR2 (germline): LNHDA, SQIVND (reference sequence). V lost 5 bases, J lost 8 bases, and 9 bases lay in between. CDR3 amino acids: CASSSLWEKLFF. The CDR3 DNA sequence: TGTGCCAGTAGTTCTCTGTGGGAAAAACTGTTTTTT. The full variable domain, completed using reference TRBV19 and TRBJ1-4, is DGGITQSPKYLFRKEGQNVTLSCEQNLNHDAMYWYRQDPGQGLRLIYYSQIVNDFQKGDIAEGYSVSREKKESFPLTVTSAQKNPTAFYLCASSSLWEKLFFGSGTQLSVL.

DNA of the CDR3: TGTGCCAGCAGCTTGATGAGGACGAACACTGAAGCTTTCTTT. Its translation: CASSLMRTNTEAFF. This rearrangement joins TRBV5-8 to TRBJ1-1; no clear D gene. The CDR3 spans 14 residues. Germline CDR1 and CDR2: SGHTS and YDEGEE. Trimming stripped 1 base from V and 1 base from J, with 8 bases between.

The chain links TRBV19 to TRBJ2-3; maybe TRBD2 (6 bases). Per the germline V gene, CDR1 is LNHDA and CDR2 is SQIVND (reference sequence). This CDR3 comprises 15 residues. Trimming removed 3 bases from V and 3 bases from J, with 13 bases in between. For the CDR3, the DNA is TGTGCCAGTAGTATCGACGGGGGTAGGACAGATACGCAGTATTTT. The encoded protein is CASSIDGGRTDTQYF.

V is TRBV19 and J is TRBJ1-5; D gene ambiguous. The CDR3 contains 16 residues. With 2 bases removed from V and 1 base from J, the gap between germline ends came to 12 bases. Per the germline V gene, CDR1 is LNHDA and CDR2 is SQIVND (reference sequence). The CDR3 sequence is CASSIRGEGSNQPQHF. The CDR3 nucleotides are TGTGCCAGTAGTATACGGGGTGAAGGGAGCAATCAGCCCCAGCATTTT.